The rows below give T cell receptor beta chains drawn from one sample of a study of regulatory T cells in long-lasting Graves disease. TCRdb itself ran the multiplex PCR reads through MiXCR, one entry per CDR3 protein. The sample includes roughly 530,000 distinct CDR3 sequences, about 16% of them seen just once. These data were likewise used in another study, on T cells in Graves' hyperthyroidism and ophthalmopathy.

The material sequenced was peripheral blood mononuclear cells (PBMCs), taken at new diagnosis, from a patient treated with antithyroid drugs. Receptors were obtained from a woman aged 40-65 years with Graves disease. Each CDR3 is given with its conserved first and last residue. A D gene is named only where the DNA matches it firmly. Rows may omit the clone size; those that give it use once, few, many or a size class.

CDR3 DNA	CDR3 protein	clone size	D gene	J gene	V gene
TGCGCCAGCAGGCCGGGACTTTCCGCCTACGAGCAGTACTTC	CASRPGLSAYEQYF	NA	NA	TRBJ2-7	TRBV10-2
TGTGCCAGCAGTTACTCTCCTAGCGGGGGGAGGGCAGATACGCAGTATTTT	CASSYSPSGGRADTQYF	many	TRBD2	TRBJ2-3	TRBV6-2/TRBV6-3
TGTCCCCTCCGCCGGGGGAAACCCTACAATGAGCAGTTCTTC	CPLRRGKPYNEQFF	NA	NA	TRBJ2-1	TRBV7-9
TGTGCCAGCAGCTTAGAGGGGACAGGTAACTACGAGCAGTACTTC	CASSLEGTGNYEQYF	NA	TRBD1	TRBJ2-7	TRBV7-9
TGTGCCAGCAGGCCCCTCAGGGTGGGCCACGAGCAGTACTTC	CASRPLRVGHEQYF	many	NA	TRBJ2-7	TRBV27
TGTGCCAGCAGCATCACCCGGAAAGACACCATATATTTT	CASSITRKDTIYF	many	NA	TRBJ1-3	TRBV7-2
TGTGCCAGCAGCATACGACAGGGGCACGGGGAGCTGTTTTTT	CASSIRQGHGELFF	NA	TRBD1	TRBJ2-2	TRBV9
TGTGCCAGCAGCCGCCCAGATGCAAATCAGGGGGCTAACTATGGCTACACCTTC	CASSRPDANQGANYGYTF	few	TRBD1	TRBJ1-2	TRBV7-3
TGTGCCAGCAGCTTTCTAAGAAACCGGGACTTGGGGGAGACCCAGTACTTC	CASSFLRNRDLGETQYF	few	NA	TRBJ2-5	TRBV7-9
TGTGCCAGTAGTTCCAGGGACAATTCACCCCTCCACTTT	CASSSRDNSPLHF	many	NA	TRBJ1-6	TRBV19
TGCAGTGCTAGCGACATAGCGGGGGGGCAAGAGACCCAGTACTTC	CSASDIAGGQETQYF	NA	TRBD2	TRBJ2-5	TRBV20-1
TGTGCCAGCAGCTTAGCGCGCAGGGAAGACACTGAAGCTTTCTTT	CASSLARREDTEAFF	many	NA	TRBJ1-1	TRBV7-8
TGCAGTGCTAGCCCCTCGGACAGAATCTCCTACGAGCAGTACTTC	CSASPSDRISYEQYF	few	NA	TRBJ2-7	TRBV20-1
TGTGCCAGCAGCTCGTGGGGAGGGCTGAACACTGAAGCTTTCTTT	CASSSWGGLNTEAFF	many	NA	TRBJ1-1	TRBV5-1
TGTGCCAGCAGCTCACCGGGACACACCAAAGAGCAGTACTTC	CASSSPGHTKEQYF	NA	NA	TRBJ2-7	TRBV7-9
TGTGCCAGCAGGACTAAGGGGGGGAACACTGAAGCTTTCTTT	CASRTKGGNTEAFF	many	NA	TRBJ1-1	TRBV6-1
TGCGCCAGCAGCCAAACAGGGGAGGAAGAGCCCCAGCATTTT	CASSQTGEEEPQHF	once	TRBD1	TRBJ1-5	TRBV4-1
TGCGCCAGCAGCCAAGTACTCACAAACTACAATGAGCAGTTCTTC	CASSQVLTNYNEQFF	NA	NA	TRBJ2-1	TRBV4-1
TGCAGTTTAGCGGGGGGCCTCTTTGATACGCAGTATTTT	CSLAGGLFDTQYF	few	TRBD2	TRBJ2-3	TRBV20-1
TGTGCCAGCGGATCCCCGGCAGAAGGTATCGGCTACACCTTC	CASGSPAEGIGYTF	few	NA	TRBJ1-2	TRBV12-3/TRBV12-4
TGTGCCAGCACCGCTGTCCCGGGACAGGGGGCAGATACGCAGTATTTT	CASTAVPGQGADTQYF	many	TRBD1	TRBJ2-3	TRBV28
TGTGCCAGTAGTATTAACCGGGACATTAGGAACAATGAGCAGTTCTTC	CASSINRDIRNNEQFF	NA	NA	TRBJ2-1	TRBV19
TGTGCCAGCAGCGATGAATTGAACACTGAAGCTTTCTTT	CASSDELNTEAFF	many	NA	TRBJ1-1	TRBV6-1
TGTGCCAGCAGCTTAGGGCCCTCGGCAGGCGGAGAGACCCAGTACTTC	CASSLGPSAGGETQYF	many	NA	TRBJ2-5	TRBV7-8
TGTGCCAGCAGTTACCCCCTCGGGGAGACCCAGTACTTC	CASSYPLGETQYF	few	NA	TRBJ2-5	TRBV6-5
TGTGCCAGCAGCCAAGATACAGGGCAAGGCTACACCTTC	CASSQDTGQGYTF	NA	NA	TRBJ1-2	TRBV14
TGTGCCAGCCATGGGGGGGGCCCTTCTGAAGCTTTCTTT	CASHGGGPSEAFF	NA	NA	TRBJ1-1	TRBV7-9
TGTGCCAGCAGCTTAAGATCCGGGAGTAACACTGAAGCTTTCTTT	CASSLRSGSNTEAFF	few	NA	TRBJ1-1	TRBV7-9
TGTGCCAGCAGCCAAGCCCGAGGGTTATTGGGCTACACCTTC	CASSQARGLLGYTF	NA	NA	TRBJ1-2	TRBV3-1
TGTGCCAGCAGTTACGGACAGGGTAGGGCAAAACTGTTTTTT	CASSYGQGRAKLFF	many	TRBD1	TRBJ1-4	TRBV12-3/TRBV12-4
TGTGCCAGCTCGACAAGGTACCAAGAGACCCAGTACTTC	CASSTRYQETQYF	many	NA	TRBJ2-5	TRBV25-1